This T cell receptor (beta chain) was sequenced in a study of radiotherapy plus CTLA-4 blockade in lung cancer. The table came from immunoSEQ multiplex PCR; TCRdb's copy has only in-frame clones and leaves some out. The table lists about 110,000 clones, around 85% of them singletons. As to this clone: Its matching antigen is unknown.

Study observations and caveats: Early blood T cell clone dynamics reportedly forecast response best, with interferon-beta. Radiotherapy was combined with ipilimumab, and tumor-derived TCR clones then expanded in blood.

This clonotype originated in a human donor with non-small cell lung cancer that progressed on radiotherapy plus ipilimumab. Some clones in this sample may be carry-over from other donors' samples. Specimen: peripheral blood, collected from a patient treated with radiotherapy plus ipilimumab.

The CDR3 DNA reads TGTGCCAGCAGCCGGACAGGGAGCACAGATACGCAGTATTTT. Residues: CASSRTGSTDTQYF. The chain recombines TRBV2 with TRBJ2-3, with 8 bases lining up with TRBD1. The germline gives CDR1 SNHLY, CDR2 FYNNEI. After removal of 6 bases from V and 0 bases from J, the junction contained 2 bases not matched to a gene. The CDR3 contains 14 residues.